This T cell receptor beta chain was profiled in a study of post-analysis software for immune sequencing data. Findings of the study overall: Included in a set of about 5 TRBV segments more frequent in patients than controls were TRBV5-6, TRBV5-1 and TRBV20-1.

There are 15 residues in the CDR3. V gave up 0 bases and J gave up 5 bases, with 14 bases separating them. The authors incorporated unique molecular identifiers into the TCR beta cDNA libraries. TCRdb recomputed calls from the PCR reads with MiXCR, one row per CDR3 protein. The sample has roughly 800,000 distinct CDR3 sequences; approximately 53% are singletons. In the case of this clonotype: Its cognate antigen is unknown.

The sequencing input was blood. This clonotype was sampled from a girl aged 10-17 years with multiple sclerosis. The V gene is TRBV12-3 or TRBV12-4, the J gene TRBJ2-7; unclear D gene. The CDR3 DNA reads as TGTGCCAGCAGTTTAGCAGTATGGGGTTCCCACGAGCAGTACTTC. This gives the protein CASSLAVWGSHEQYF.